Listed here are 22 T cell receptor beta chains from one sample, sequenced in a study of cytomegalovirus exposure and HLA in healthy donors. The PCR made use of 60 Vbeta and 13 Jbeta primers. Sequencing was performed with immunoSEQ multiplex PCR; in TCRdb, only in-frame clones are kept and a portion is missing. The table lists about 140,000 clones, over 80% of them singletons. The sequenced material came from PBMCs. The receptors here all came from a female donor in good health and CMV-seronegative.

The chain has TRBV5-4 and TRBJ1-1; 7 bases are shared with TRBD1. V shed 4 bases and J 4 bases; nucleotides not matched to a gene: 13. This CDR3 is 16 amino acids long. Germline V gene sequence: CDR1 SGHNT, CDR2 YYREEE (reference sequence). CDR3 nucleotides: TGTGCCAGCAGCAACGTAAGTAGGGGGCCCGGCACTGAAGCTTTCTTT. The encoded protein is CASSNVSRGPGTEAFF.

The chain combines TRBV7-9 with TRBJ2-1; 14 positions agree with TRBD2. Looked up from germline, CDR1 is SEHNR and CDR2 is FQNEAQ (reference sequence). The CDR3 has 14 amino acids. The V segment lost 6 bases and the J segment 10 bases; nucleotides outside the gene matches: 5. The DNA of the CDR3 is TGTGCCAGCAGGACTAGCGGGAGGGTCAACGAGCAGTTCTTC. Translated: CASRTSGRVNEQFF.

This chain connects TRBV12-1 to TRBJ1-2. TRBV12-1 represents a pseudogene. The CDR3 runs to 15 residues. The CDR3 DNA reads as TGTGCCAGCAGCTTTGCGTGGAGTTTGAGCTATGGCTACACCTTC. Translation gives CASSFAWSLSYGYTF.

The V gene is TRBV6-5, the J gene TRBJ2-3; 8 bases line up with TRBD2. The CDR3 has 16 amino acids. Trimming removed 2 bases from V and 1 base from J; junction bases left unmatched: 5. Germline V gene lookup returns CDR1 MNHEY and CDR2 SVGAGI. The CDR3 loop reads CASSYEVSGGTDTQYF. CDR3 sequence (DNA): TGTGCCAGCAGTTACGAGGTTAGCGGGGGCACAGATACGCAGTATTTT.

Here the CDR3 reads CASSQTTRAQYF. In DNA form, the CDR3 reads TGTGCCAGCAGTCAGACTACCCGAGCGCAGTATTTT. V is TRBV6-1 and J is TRBJ2-3; perhaps TRBD2 as D (5 bases). The V end lost 5 bases, the J end lost 10 bases, and 13 bases lay between the germline ends. Germline CDR1 reads MNHNS; CDR2 reads SASEGT. The CDR3 extends over 12 amino acids.

The sample holds one count of this clone. The chain links TRBV30 to TRBJ2-7; a weak D match, TRBD1 (5 bases). Germline CDR1 reads GTSNPN; CDR2 reads SVGIG (reference sequence). The CDR3 has 13 residues. V was shortened by 0 bases and J by 2 bases, with 8 bases between the two germline ends. The DNA of the CDR3 is TGTGCCTGGAGTGTTTCAGGGCCCTACGAGCAGTACTTC. Protein: CAWSVSGPYEQYF.

This clone was detected only once. The CDR3 bases are TGCGCCAGCAGTGACCCGGGGATCGGCACTGAAGCTTTCTTT. Amino acids: CASSDPGIGTEAFF. This rearrangement joins TRBV10-1 to TRBJ1-1; D ambiguous. V was cut by 3 bases and J by 4 bases, with 12 bases left in between. The CDR3 is made up of 14 amino acids. Germline CDR1 WNHNN, CDR2 SYGVQD (reference sequence).

The V call is TRBV19, the J call TRBJ2-2, with a possible D match to TRBD1 (5 bases). Germline V gene lookup returns CDR1 LNHDA and CDR2 SQIVND (reference sequence). V was trimmed by 3 bases and J by 7 bases, leaving 15 bases between them. The CDR3 covers 15 residues. The CDR3 DNA reads as TGTGCCAGTAGTATGTACGCAGGGCGGTTCGGGGAGCTGTTTTTT. Translated, it gives CASSMYAGRFGELFF.

CDR3 in DNA: TGTGCCAGCTCACCACGGGACAGGGGACAAGAGACCCAGTACTTC. It yields the protein CASSPRDRGQETQYF. V usage is TRBV18 and J usage is TRBJ2-5; 10 bases line up with TRBD1. Germline-derived CDR1 and CDR2 are KGHSH and LQKENI. V trimming: 1 base; J trimming: 2 bases; junction bases outside the gene matches: 1. The CDR3 covers 15 residues.

This clone was found a few times. This sequence joins TRBV28 and TRBJ2-7, with D perhaps TRBD1 (5 bases). Germline CDR1 reads MDHEN; CDR2 reads SYDVKM. The CDR3 spans 15 residues. With 6 bases removed from V and 2 bases from J, the gap between germline ends came to 17 bases. Written as DNA, the CDR3 is TGTGCCAGCAGCTCGGAGCAGGGTAACCCCTACGAGCAGTACTTC. It encodes CASSSEQGNPYEQYF. The full variable domain, with the rest looked up from reference TRBV28 and TRBJ2-7, is DVKVTQSSRYLVKRTGEKVFLECVQDMDHENMFWYRQDPGLGLRLIYFSYDVKMKEKGDIPEGYSVSREKKERFSLILESASTNQTSMYLCASSSEQGNPYEQYFGPGTRLTVT.

CDR3 nucleotides: TGCAGCGCCGGACAGCAAAGCTCCTACAATGAGCAGTTCTTC. It encodes CSAGQQSSYNEQFF. V usage is TRBV29-1 and J usage is TRBJ2-1; D is perhaps TRBD1 (6 bases). V was cut by 7 bases and J by 0 bases, with 13 bases left in between. Germline values: CDR1 SQVTM, CDR2 ANQGSEA. The CDR3 covers 14 residues.

This clone was seen a single time. V is TRBV6-6 and J is TRBJ2-3; D is possibly TRBD2 (6 bases). The V end lost 0 bases, the J end lost 2 bases, and 12 bases lay between the germline ends. Germline V gene lookup returns CDR1 MNHNY and CDR2 SVGAGI (reference sequence). The CDR3 spans 16 residues. The CDR3 loop reads CASSYSGEVVTDTQYF. The CDR3 bases are TGTGCCAGCAGTTACTCCGGGGAGGTGGTCACAGATACGCAGTATTTT.

This chain joins TRBV13 and TRBJ1-2; 8 nucleotides line up with TRBD1. The V segment lost 5 bases and the J segment 2 bases; nucleotides outside the gene matches: 10. Germline assignment: CDR1 PRHDT and CDR2 FYEKMQ (reference sequence). There are 16 residues in the CDR3. This CDR3 is CASSVGQGGTNYGYTF. In DNA, the CDR3 is TGTGCCAGCAGCGTCGGACAGGGCGGAACAAACTATGGCTACACCTTC.

The chain couples TRBV5-5 to TRBJ2-6; D gene ambiguous. Per germline, CDR1 SGHKS and CDR2 YYEKEE (reference sequence). Deletions cut 4 bases from V and 0 bases from J, with 5 bases between. The CDR3 has 14 residues. CDR3 in amino acids: CASSRSSGANVLTF. For the CDR3, the DNA is TGTGCCAGCAGCCGGTCCTCTGGGGCCAACGTCCTGACTTTC.

This chain uses TRBV19 with TRBJ1-5; D possibly corresponds to TRBD1 (5 bases). V lost 1 base and J 8 bases, leaving 15 bases between the germline ends. Germline V CDR1 and CDR2: LNHDA, SQIVND (reference sequence). The length of the CDR3 is 15 residues. The CDR3 spells CASSIGQGLTEPQHF. CDR3 bases: TGTGCCAGTAGTATAGGTCAGGGTTTGACGGAGCCCCAGCATTTT. The full variable domain, rest sourced from reference TRBV19 and TRBJ1-5, is DGGITQSPKYLFRKEGQNVTLSCEQNLNHDAMYWYRQDPGQGLRLIYYSQIVNDFQKGDIAEGYSVSREKKESFPLTVTSAQKNPTAFYLCASSIGQGLTEPQHFGDGTRLSIL.

CDR3 loop: CASSEFTANNQPQHF. CDR3 nucleotides: TGTGCCAGCAGTGAATTTACAGCTAACAATCAGCCCCAGCATTTT. The chain is built from TRBV6-1 and TRBJ1-5, with D unresolved. V gave up 2 bases and J gave up 3 bases, with 11 bases separating them. This CDR3 comprises 15 residues. Per the germline V gene, CDR1 is MNHNS and CDR2 is SASEGT.

The chain joins TRBV28 to TRBJ1-1, with 7 bases matching TRBD1. The germline CDR1 and CDR2 sequences are MDHEN and SYDVKM. Trimming removed 5 bases from V and 5 bases from J; junction bases left unmatched: 11. This CDR3 is 15 amino acids long. CDR3 protein: CASSHYRDSMTEAFF. CDR3 in DNA: TGTGCCAGCAGTCACTACCGGGACAGTATGACTGAAGCTTTCTTT. Full variable domain (missing parts from reference TRBV28 and TRBJ1-1): DVKVTQSSRYLVKRTGEKVFLECVQDMDHENMFWYRQDPGLGLRLIYFSYDVKMKEKGDIPEGYSVSREKKERFSLILESASTNQTSMYLCASSHYRDSMTEAFFGQGTRLTVV.

This clone was detected once. The chain combines TRBV4-2 with TRBJ2-1; no clear D. Germline V gives CDR1 LGHNA, CDR2 YNFKEQ. Trimming stripped 0 bases from V and 7 bases from J, with 10 bases between. This CDR3 comprises 14 residues. The CDR3 DNA reads as TGTGCCAGCAGCCAAGAAGTTAGCTCGAATGAGCAGTTCTTC. Protein product: CASSQEVSSNEQFF.

The chain employs TRBV6-1 and TRBJ2-5, with D possibly being TRBD1 (6 bases). Trimming cost V 6 bases and J 0 bases, with 11 bases left between them. Germline V gene sequence: CDR1 MNHNS, CDR2 SASEGT. This CDR3 has 14 residues. CDR3 residues: CASRAGADQETQYF. CDR3 nucleotides: TGTGCCAGCAGGGCAGGGGCCGACCAAGAGACCCAGTACTTC.

V gene TRBV30 combines with J gene TRBJ1-5; a possible D gene is TRBD1 (6 bases). The germline gives CDR1 GTSNPN, CDR2 SVGIG (reference sequence). Trimming removed 1 base at V and 4 bases at J, with 11 bases between. CDR3 length equals 14 residues. The CDR3 protein is CAWSAGQLNQPQHF. The DNA of the CDR3 is TGTGCCTGGAGTGCAGGACAGTTAAATCAGCCCCAGCATTTT. Full variable domain (rest looked up from reference TRBV30 and TRBJ1-5): SQTIHQWPATLVQPVGSPLSLECTVEGTSNPNLYWYRQAAGRGLQLLFYSVGIGQISSEVPQNLSASRPQDRQFILSSKKLLLSDSGFYLCAWSAGQLNQPQHFGDGTRLSIL.

V and J are TRBV6-6 and TRBJ1-1; no definite D call. The ends were cut back, 7 bases at V and 4 bases at J, with 13 bases in the middle. The CDR3 covers 13 residues. CDR1 is MNHNY, CDR2 SVGAGI, per germline (reference sequence). The CDR3 is CASILEAGTEAFF. The CDR3 coding sequence is TGTGCCAGCATCCTTGAGGCTGGCACTGAAGCTTTCTTT.

The V call is TRBV6-5, the J call TRBJ2-7; 7 nucleotides align to TRBD2. This CDR3 comprises 15 residues. Germline V lookup: CDR1 MNHEY, CDR2 SVGAGI. With 6 bases clipped from V and 3 bases from J, the junction kept 11 bases outside the gene matches. DNA of the CDR3: TGTGCCAGCAGCGCCGGACTAGAAGGGGACTACGAGCAGTACTTC. This encodes CASSAGLEGDYEQYF.